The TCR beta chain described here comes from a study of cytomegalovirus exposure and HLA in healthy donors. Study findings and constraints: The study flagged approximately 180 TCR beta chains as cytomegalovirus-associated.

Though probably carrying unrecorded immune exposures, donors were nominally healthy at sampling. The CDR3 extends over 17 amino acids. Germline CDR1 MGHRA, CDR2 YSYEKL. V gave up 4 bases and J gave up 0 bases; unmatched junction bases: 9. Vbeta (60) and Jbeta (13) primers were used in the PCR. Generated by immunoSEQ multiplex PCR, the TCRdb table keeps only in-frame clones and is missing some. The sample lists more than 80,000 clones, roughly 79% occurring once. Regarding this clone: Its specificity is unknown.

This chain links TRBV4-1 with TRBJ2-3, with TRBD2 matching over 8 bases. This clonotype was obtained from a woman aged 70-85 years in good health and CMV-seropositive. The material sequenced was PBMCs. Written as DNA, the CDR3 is TGCGCCAGCAGCCTCCGAGGGGCTAGCGGGAGCACAGATACGCAGTATTTT. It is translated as CASSLRGASGSTDTQYF.